The rows below give T cell receptor beta chains drawn from one sample of a study of blood T cells in healthy people across ages. From the 5' RACE reads, TCRdb called clonotypes with MiXCR, one entry per CDR3 protein. The sample has more than 1 million distinct CDR3 sequences; around 43% are singletons. The sample taken for sequencing was blood. These receptors all come from a woman in her sixties in good health. Both conserved end residues are part of each CDR3. A D gene is named only where the DNA matches it firmly. Size values are once, few and many counts, or a class for expanded clones, and some rows have none.

v_call,d_call,clone_size,j_call,cdr3_aa
TRBV4-2,-,-,TRBJ2-3,CASSQEPGDTQYF
TRBV6-5,-,few,TRBJ1-1,CASSTMNTEAFF
TRBV9,-,-,-,CASSVGGYGETQYF
TRBV6-5,-,-,TRBJ2-3,CASSPRQVGADTQYF
TRBV7-9,-,few,TRBJ2-1,CASSPQKPISSYNEQFF
TRBV9,TRBD2,few,TRBJ2-7,CASSVGPVASGDYEQYF
TRBV6-2/TRBV6-3,TRBD2,few,TRBJ2-7,CASSLLANEQYF
TRBV3-1,TRBD1,-,TRBJ2-1,CASSRTGGLNNEQFF
TRBV7-2,TRBD1,-,TRBJ1-6,CASSNWDRGNSPLHF
TRBV7-2,TRBD2,few,TRBJ2-5,CASSLARLSRLAGDRGEQYF
TRBV5-1,TRBD1,-,TRBJ2-1,CASSGGTGHYNEQFF
TRBV6-1,-,-,TRBJ2-2,CASSVQLNTGELFF
TRBV12-3/TRBV12-4,-,few,TRBJ2-5,CASRWTTNEQYF
TRBV9,TRBD1,-,TRBJ2-5,CASTKGQGKETQYF
TRBV9,-,few,TRBJ2-7,CASSPYSFNSYEQYF
TRBV13,-,-,TRBJ2-3,CASSSPTRVMTDTQYF
TRBV6-6,TRBD2,-,-,CASSDRGSRYEQYF
TRBV29-1,TRBD1,few,TRBJ2-1,CSVYTPGTGVYNEQFF
TRBV14,-,-,TRBJ2-3,CASSQDSVTSGYF
TRBV4-2,TRBD1,few,TRBJ1-4,CASSQVPDRGGEKLFF
TRBV4-2,-,-,TRBJ2-7,CASSQETAGPIYEQYF
TRBV14,-,few,TRBJ2-5,CASSQAFQGKETQYF
TRBV7-9,-,few,TRBJ2-1,CASSPSEGPTYNEQFF
TRBV6-5,TRBD2,-,TRBJ2-5,CASKLAGSGTQYF
TRBV6-1,TRBD1,-,TRBJ1-2,CASKGQGGGLSNYGYTF
TRBV6-2/TRBV6-3,TRBD2,-,TRBJ2-5,CASSYNRRTSGRLNEQYF
TRBV20-1,-,many,TRBJ1-5,CSARSGSNQPQHF
TRBV9,-,-,TRBJ2-1,CASSVPGRHNEQFF
TRBV6-1,-,few,TRBJ2-3,CASSEGVGSGKAQYF
TRBV2,-,-,TRBJ2-1,CASNPTGSEQFF
TRBV7-2,-,-,TRBJ2-5,CASSLGLQGTSSETQYF
TRBV20-1,-,-,TRBJ2-1,CSARAFYKDPGYEQFF
TRBV20-1,TRBD2,-,TRBJ2-1,CSARDLGTSVNNEQFF
TRBV10-3,TRBD1,many,TRBJ2-7,CAIGTGGVEQYF
TRBV20-1,TRBD1,few,TRBJ1-3,CSASPGGLSGNTIYF
TRBV5-1,-,few,TRBJ2-5,CASSTGPERGETQYF
TRBV12-3/TRBV12-4,-,-,TRBJ2-7,CASSPDHSSYEQYF
TRBV29-1,-,-,TRBJ1-2,CSVEKDYGYTF
TRBV24-1,-,-,TRBJ2-7,CATSSSGLPSYEQYF
TRBV7-9,-,-,TRBJ2-7,CASSSSGKGNEQYF
TRBV18,-,-,TRBJ1-1,CASSQKDSGTEAFF
TRBV21-1,-,once,TRBJ1-6,CASSKKGGVRDCNNSPLHF
TRBV7-2,TRBD2,-,TRBJ2-7,CASSLVTRLAGYEQYF
TRBV4-2,-,-,TRBJ2-5,CASSQDSGEAQYF
TRBV27,-,-,TRBJ2-5,CASSLTGNGKTQYF
TRBV9,TRBD1,-,TRBJ2-1,CASSAGQYSYNEQFF